This is a list of T cell receptor beta chains from one sample in a study of shared clonotypes between healthy human individuals. The data were produced by immunoSEQ multiplex PCR, yet TCRdb's version contains in-frame clones alone and is incomplete. The repertoire has about 2.2 million clones, about 93% of them found once; the top ten carry 1.7%. Source material: naive CD8+ T cells from PBMCs. These receptors were collected from a man aged 18 to 29 in good health. Some clones in this sample may be carry-over from other donors' samples. Both conserved end residues are part of each CDR3. D genes are given only for firm matches.

d_call	v_call	j_call	cdr3_nt	cdr3_aa
-	TRBV4-3	TRBJ2-5	TGCGCCAGCAGCCAAGGGACTTCCTTCTGGGAGACCCAGTACTTC	CASSQGTSFWETQYF
TRBD1	TRBV5-5	TRBJ2-2	TGTGCCAGCAGCTCACAGGGGGCGCCGAGGACCGGGGAGCTGTTTTTT	CASSSQGAPRTGELFF
TRBD2	TRBV2	TRBJ2-1	TGTGCCACAAATGCGGGAGGGGGGATTTGGGAGCAGTTCTTC	CATNAGGGIWEQFF
-	TRBV6-1	TRBJ1-4	TGTGCCAGCAGTGAATCCGGCACGTCTAATGAAAAACTGTTTTTT	CASSESGTSNEKLFF
TRBD2	TRBV19	TRBJ2-1	TGTGCCAGTAGTCGGGAGCGGGGTTACAATGAGCAGTTCTTC	CASSRERGYNEQFF
TRBD1	TRBV28	TRBJ2-7	TGTGCCAATTCCCAGACAGGGAGCTCCTACGAGCAGTACTTC	CANSQTGSSYEQYF
-	TRBV28	TRBJ2-2	TGTGCCAGCAGTTTCTCCAGGGGCGGAATCGGGGAGCTGTTTTTT	CASSFSRGGIGELFF
TRBD1	TRBV4-1	TRBJ1-5	TGCGCCAGCAGCCCTCGGGACAGGGAAGGGCGTCAGCCCCAGCATTTT	CASSPRDREGRQPQHF
-	TRBV27	TRBJ2-1	TGTGCCAGCAGTTTATCAGGGGTCCCCTACAATGAGCAGTTCTTC	CASSLSGVPYNEQFF
-	TRBV6-1	TRBJ2-3	TGTGCCAGCATGAGGGCAATCGCAGATACGCAGTATTTT	CASMRAIADTQYF
-	TRBV28	TRBJ2-6	TGTGCCAGCAGCCCGGGGAGAGACGTAGGGACCAACGTCCTGACTTTC	CASSPGRDVGTNVLTF